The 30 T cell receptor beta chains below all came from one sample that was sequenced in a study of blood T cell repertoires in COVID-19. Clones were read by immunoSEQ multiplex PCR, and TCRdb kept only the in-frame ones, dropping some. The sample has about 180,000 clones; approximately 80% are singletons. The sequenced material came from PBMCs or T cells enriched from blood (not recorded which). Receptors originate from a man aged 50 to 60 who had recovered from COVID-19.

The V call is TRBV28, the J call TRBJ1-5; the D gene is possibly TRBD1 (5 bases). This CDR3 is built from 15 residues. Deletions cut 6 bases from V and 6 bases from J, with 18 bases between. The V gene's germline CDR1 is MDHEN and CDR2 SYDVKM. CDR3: CASRPQGISLQPQHF. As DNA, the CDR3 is TGTGCCAGCAGGCCCCAGGGCATTTCGCTTCAGCCCCAGCATTTT. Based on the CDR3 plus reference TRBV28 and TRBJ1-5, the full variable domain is DVKVTQSSRYLVKRTGEKVFLECVQDMDHENMFWYRQDPGLGLRLIYFSYDVKMKEKGDIPEGYSVSREKKERFSLILESASTNQTSMYLCASRPQGISLQPQHFGDGTRLSIL.

CDR3 loop: CASSESRVRNIQYF. The CDR3 DNA follows: TGCGCCAGCAGTGAGTCGAGGGTGCGAAACATTCAGTACTTC. This sequence joins TRBV10-2 and TRBJ2-4, with a tentative D call TRBD2 (5 bases). The ends were cut back, 0 bases at V and 6 bases at J, with 9 bases in the middle. Per the germline V gene, CDR1 is WSHSY and CDR2 is SAAADI. This CDR3 is built from 14 residues.

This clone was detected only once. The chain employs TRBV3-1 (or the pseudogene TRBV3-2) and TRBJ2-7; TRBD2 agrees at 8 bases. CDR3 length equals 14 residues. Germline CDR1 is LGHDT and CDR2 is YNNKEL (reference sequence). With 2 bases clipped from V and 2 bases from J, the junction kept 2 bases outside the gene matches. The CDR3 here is CASSQSGGTYEQYF. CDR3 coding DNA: TGTGCCAGCAGCCAAAGCGGGGGAACCTACGAGCAGTACTTC.

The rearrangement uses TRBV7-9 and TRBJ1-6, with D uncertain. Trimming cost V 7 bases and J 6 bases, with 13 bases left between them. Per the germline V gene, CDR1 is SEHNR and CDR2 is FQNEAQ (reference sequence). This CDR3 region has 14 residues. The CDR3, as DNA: TGTGCCAGCAAGATGAGCGGTAGTAATTCACCCCTCCACTTT. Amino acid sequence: CASKMSGSNSPLHF.

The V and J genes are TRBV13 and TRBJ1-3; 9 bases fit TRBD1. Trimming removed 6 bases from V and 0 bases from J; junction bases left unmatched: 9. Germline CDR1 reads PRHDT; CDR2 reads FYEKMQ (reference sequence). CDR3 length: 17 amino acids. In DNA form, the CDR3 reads TGTGCCAGCAGTTCAGGGACAGGGTGGAGCTCTGGAAACACCATATATTTT. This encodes CASSSGTGWSSGNTIYF.

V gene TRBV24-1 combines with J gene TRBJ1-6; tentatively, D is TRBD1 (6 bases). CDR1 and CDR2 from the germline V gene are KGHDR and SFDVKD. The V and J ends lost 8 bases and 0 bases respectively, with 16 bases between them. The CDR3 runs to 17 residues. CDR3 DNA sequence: TGTGCCACCACCCCGGACAGTTCGAGCTCCTATAATTCACCCCTCCACTTT. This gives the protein CATTPDSSSSYNSPLHF.

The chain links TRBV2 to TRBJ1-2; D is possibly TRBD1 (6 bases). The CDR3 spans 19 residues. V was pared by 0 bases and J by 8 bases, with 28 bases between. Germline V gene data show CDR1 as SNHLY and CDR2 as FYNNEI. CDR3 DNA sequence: TGTGCCAGCAGTGAAGCGAGAGCACCCATCCCAGGGGAGCTATTGGGCTACACCTTC. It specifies CASSEARAPIPGELLGYTF. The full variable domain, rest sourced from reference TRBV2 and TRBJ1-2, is EPEVTQTPSHQVTQMGQEVILRCVPISNHLYFYWYRQILGQKVEFLVSFYNNEISEKSEIFDDQFSVERPDGSNFTLKIRSTKLEDSAMYFCASSEARAPIPGELLGYTFGSGTRLTVV.

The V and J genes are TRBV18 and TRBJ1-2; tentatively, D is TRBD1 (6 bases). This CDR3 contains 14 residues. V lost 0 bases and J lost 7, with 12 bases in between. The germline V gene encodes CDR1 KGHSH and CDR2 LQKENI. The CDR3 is CASSPPGQGFGYTF. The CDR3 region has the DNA TGTGCCAGCTCACCACCGGGGCAGGGGTTTGGCTACACCTTC.

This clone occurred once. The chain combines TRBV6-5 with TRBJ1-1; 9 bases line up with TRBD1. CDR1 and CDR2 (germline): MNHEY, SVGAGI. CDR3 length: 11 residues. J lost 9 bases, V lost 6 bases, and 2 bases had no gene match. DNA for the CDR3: TGTGCCAGCAGGGGGACAGGGCAAGCTTTCTTT. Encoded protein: CASRGTGQAFF.

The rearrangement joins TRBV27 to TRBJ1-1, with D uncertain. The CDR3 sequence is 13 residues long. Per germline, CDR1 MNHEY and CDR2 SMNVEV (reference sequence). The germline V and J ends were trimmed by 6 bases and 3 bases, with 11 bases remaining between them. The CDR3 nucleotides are TGTGCCAGCAGATCATCAGGTTACACTGAAGCTTTCTTT. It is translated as CASRSSGYTEAFF.

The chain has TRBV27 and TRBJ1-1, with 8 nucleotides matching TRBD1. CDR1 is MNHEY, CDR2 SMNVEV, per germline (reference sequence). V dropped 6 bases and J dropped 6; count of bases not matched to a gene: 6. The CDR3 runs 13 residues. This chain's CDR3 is CASSAGGRAEAFF. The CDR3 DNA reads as TGTGCCAGCAGCGCAGGGGGCAGAGCTGAAGCTTTCTTT.

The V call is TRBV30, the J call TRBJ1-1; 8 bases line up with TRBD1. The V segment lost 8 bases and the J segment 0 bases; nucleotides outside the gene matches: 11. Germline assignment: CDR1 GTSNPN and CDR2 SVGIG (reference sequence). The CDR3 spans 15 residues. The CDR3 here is CAGGDRHRMNTEAFF. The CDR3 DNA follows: TGTGCCGGGGGGGACAGGCATCGGATGAACACTGAAGCTTTCTTT.

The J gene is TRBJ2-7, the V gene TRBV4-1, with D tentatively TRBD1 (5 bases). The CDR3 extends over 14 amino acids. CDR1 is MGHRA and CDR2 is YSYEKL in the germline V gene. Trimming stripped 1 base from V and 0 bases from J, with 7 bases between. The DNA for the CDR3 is TGCGCCAGCAGCCAAGTGGACAACTCCTACGAGCAGTACTTC. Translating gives CASSQVDNSYEQYF.

The CDR3 bases are TGTGCCAGCAGGGTTGACAGGATGAACACTGAAGCTTTCTTT. Its translation: CASRVDRMNTEAFF. The genes are TRBV6-5 and TRBJ1-1; D perhaps matches TRBD1 (6 bases). CDR1 is MNHEY and CDR2 is SVGAGI in the germline V gene. CDR3 length: 14 residues. The V gene lost 6 bases and the J gene lost 0 bases, with 11 bases spanning the gap.

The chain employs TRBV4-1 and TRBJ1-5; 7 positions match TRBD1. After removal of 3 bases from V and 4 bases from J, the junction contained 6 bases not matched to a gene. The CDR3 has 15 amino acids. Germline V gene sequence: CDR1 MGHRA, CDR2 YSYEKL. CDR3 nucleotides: TGCGCCAGCAGCCAGGACAGGCTCGCGAATCAGCCCCAGCATTTT. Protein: CASSQDRLANQPQHF.

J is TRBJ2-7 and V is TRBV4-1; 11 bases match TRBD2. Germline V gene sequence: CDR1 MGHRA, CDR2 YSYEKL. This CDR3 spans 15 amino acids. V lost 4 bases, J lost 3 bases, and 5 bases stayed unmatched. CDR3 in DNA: TGCGCCAGCAGCCCAGGACTAGCGGGTAGCTACGAGCAGTACTTC. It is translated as CASSPGLAGSYEQYF.

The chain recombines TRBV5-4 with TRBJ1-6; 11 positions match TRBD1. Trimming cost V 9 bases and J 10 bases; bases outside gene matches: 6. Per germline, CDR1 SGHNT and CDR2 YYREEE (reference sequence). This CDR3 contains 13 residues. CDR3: CAIKRDRGSPLHF. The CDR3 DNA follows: TGTGCCATCAAGCGGGACAGGGGGTCACCCCTCCACTTT.

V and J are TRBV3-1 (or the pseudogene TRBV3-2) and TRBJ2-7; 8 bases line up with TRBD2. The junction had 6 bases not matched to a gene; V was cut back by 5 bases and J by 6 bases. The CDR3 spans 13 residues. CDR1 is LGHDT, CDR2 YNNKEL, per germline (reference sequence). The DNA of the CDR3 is TGTGCCAGCAGCGACCGACTAGCGTCCGAGCAGTACTTC. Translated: CASSDRLASEQYF.

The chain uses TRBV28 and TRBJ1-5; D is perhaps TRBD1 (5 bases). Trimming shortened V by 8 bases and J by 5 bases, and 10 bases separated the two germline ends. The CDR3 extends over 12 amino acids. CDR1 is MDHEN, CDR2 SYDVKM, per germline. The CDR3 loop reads CASHWGDQPQHF. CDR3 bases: TGTGCCAGCCACTGGGGGGATCAGCCCCAGCATTTT. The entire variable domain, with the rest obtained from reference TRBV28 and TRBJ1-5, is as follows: DVKVTQSSRYLVKRTGEKVFLECVQDMDHENMFWYRQDPGLGLRLIYFSYDVKMKEKGDIPEGYSVSREKKERFSLILESASTNQTSMYLCASHWGDQPQHFGDGTRLSIL.

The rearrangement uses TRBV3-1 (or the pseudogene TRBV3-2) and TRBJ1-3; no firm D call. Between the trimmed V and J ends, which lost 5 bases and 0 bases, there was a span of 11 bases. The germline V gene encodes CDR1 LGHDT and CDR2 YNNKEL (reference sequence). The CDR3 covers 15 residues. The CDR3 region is CASSKMGDSGNTIYF. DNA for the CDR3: TGTGCCAGCAGCAAGATGGGAGACTCTGGAAACACCATATATTTT.

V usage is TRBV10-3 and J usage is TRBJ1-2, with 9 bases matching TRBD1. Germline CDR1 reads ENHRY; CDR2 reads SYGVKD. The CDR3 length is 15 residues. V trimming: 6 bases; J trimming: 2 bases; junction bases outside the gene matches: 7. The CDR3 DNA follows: TGTGCCATCAGGATCCGGGACAGGGCCAACTATGGCTACACCTTC. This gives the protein CAIRIRDRANYGYTF.

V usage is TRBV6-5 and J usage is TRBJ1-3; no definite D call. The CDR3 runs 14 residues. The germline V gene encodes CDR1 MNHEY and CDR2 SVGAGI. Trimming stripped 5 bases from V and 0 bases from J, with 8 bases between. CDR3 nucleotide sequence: TGTGCCAGCAGTCCTTTCAGCTCTGGAAACACCATATATTTT. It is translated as CASSPFSSGNTIYF.

CDR3: CASSRQENIQYF. The CDR3 nucleotides read TGTGCCAGCAGCCGACAGGAAAACATTCAGTACTTC. V usage is TRBV3-1 (or the pseudogene TRBV3-2) and J usage is TRBJ2-4, with a possible D match to TRBD1 (6 bases). The CDR3 totals 12 residues. Germline-derived CDR1 and CDR2 are LGHDT and YNNKEL (reference sequence). The V gene lost 4 bases and the J gene lost 5 bases, with 6 bases spanning the gap.

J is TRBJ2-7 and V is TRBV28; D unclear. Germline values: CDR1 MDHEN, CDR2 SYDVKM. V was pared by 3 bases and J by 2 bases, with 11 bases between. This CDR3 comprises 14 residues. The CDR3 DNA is TGTGCCAGCAGTTTGGTACAGTCCACCTACGAGCAGTACTTC. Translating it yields CASSLVQSTYEQYF. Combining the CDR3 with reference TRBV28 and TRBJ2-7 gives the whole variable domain DVKVTQSSRYLVKRTGEKVFLECVQDMDHENMFWYRQDPGLGLRLIYFSYDVKMKEKGDIPEGYSVSREKKERFSLILESASTNQTSMYLCASSLVQSTYEQYFGPGTRLTVT.

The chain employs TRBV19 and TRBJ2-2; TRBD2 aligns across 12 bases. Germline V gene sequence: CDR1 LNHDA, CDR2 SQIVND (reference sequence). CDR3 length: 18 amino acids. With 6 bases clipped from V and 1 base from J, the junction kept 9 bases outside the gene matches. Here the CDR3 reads CASSLLAGGLMNTGELFF. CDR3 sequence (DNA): TGTGCCAGTAGCCTACTAGCGGGGGGCCTAATGAACACCGGGGAGCTGTTTTTT.

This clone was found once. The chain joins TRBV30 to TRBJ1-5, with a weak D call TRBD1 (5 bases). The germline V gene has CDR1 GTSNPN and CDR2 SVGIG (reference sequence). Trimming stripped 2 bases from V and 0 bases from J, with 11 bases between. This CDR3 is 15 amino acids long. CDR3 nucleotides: TGTGCCTGGAGTTCAGCCACAGGTAGCAATCAGCCCCAGCATTTT. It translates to CAWSSATGSNQPQHF.

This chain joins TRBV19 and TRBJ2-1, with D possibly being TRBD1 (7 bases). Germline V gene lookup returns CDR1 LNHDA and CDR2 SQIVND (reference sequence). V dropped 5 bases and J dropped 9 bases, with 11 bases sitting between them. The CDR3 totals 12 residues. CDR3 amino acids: CASSRQGGEQFF. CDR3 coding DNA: TGTGCCAGTAGTCGTCAGGGGGGTGAGCAGTTCTTC. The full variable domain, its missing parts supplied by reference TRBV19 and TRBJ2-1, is DGGITQSPKYLFRKEGQNVTLSCEQNLNHDAMYWYRQDPGQGLRLIYYSQIVNDFQKGDIAEGYSVSREKKESFPLTVTSAQKNPTAFYLCASSRQGGEQFFGPGTRLTVL.

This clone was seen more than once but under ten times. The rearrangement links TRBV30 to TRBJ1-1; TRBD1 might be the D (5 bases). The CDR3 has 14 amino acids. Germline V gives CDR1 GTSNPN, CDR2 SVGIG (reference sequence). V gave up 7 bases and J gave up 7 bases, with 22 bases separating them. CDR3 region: CAFPGHSGGGEAFF. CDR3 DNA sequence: TGTGCCTTCCCCGGACACTCCGGGGGTGGTGAAGCTTTCTTT. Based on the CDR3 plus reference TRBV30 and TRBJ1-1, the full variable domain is SQTIHQWPATLVQPVGSPLSLECTVEGTSNPNLYWYRQAAGRGLQLLFYSVGIGQISSEVPQNLSASRPQDRQFILSSKKLLLSDSGFYLCAFPGHSGGGEAFFGQGTRLTVV.

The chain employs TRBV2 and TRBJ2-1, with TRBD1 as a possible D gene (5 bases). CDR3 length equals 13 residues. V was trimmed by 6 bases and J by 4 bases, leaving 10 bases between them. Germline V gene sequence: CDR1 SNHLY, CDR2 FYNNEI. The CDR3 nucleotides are TGTGCCAGCAGAATGACAGTTTACAATGAGCAGTTCTTC. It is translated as CASRMTVYNEQFF.

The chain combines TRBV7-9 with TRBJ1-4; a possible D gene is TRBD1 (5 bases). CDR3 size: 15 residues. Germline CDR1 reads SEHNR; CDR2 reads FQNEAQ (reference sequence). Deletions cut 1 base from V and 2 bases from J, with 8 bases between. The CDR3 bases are TGTGCCAGCAGCTTAGGACCAGGGACTAATGAAAAACTGTTTTTT. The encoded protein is CASSLGPGTNEKLFF. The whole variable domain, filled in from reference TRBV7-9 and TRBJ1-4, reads DTGVSQNPRHKITKRGQNVTFRCDPISEHNRLYWYRQTLGQGPEFLTYFQNEAQLEKSRLLSDRFSAERPKGSFSTLEIQRTEQGDSAMYLCASSLGPGTNEKLFFGSGTQLSVL.